The 19 T cell receptor beta chains presented below share a single source sample, sequenced in a study of blood T cell repertoires in COVID-19. Data came from immunoSEQ multiplex PCR; TCRdb stores just in-frame clones and leaves some out. The sample lists about 74,000 clones, 84% occurring once. Sample: peripheral blood. The receptors originated from a man aged 65 to 85 with acute or convalescent COVID-19.

The J gene is TRBJ2-3, the V gene TRBV10-2; 15 bases are a match to TRBD2. With V trimmed by 7 bases and J by 9 bases, 17 bases remained unmatched. Germline assignment: CDR1 WSHSY and CDR2 SAAADI. The CDR3 is made up of 18 amino acids. CDR3 region: CASTGKRGTSGRRSTQYF. Written as DNA, the CDR3 is TGCGCCAGCACCGGTAAAAGAGGGACTAGCGGGAGGCGTTCGACGCAGTATTTT.

Here the CDR3 reads CASSLASGTSYEQYF. The CDR3 DNA reads as TGTGCCAGCAGCTTAGCTAGCGGGACCTCCTACGAGCAGTACTTC. The chain links TRBV7-8 to TRBJ2-7, with 8 bases fitting TRBD2. The CDR3 is made up of 15 amino acids. V shed 0 bases and J 0 bases; nucleotides not matched to a gene: 1. Germline V lookup: CDR1 SGHVS, CDR2 FQNEAQ.

The rearrangement links TRBV7-9 to TRBJ1-5, with TRBD1 matching 7 bases. Losses at the gene ends were 3 bases for V and 4 bases for J; bases not matched to a gene: 0. This CDR3 is 13 amino acids long. CDR1 is SEHNR and CDR2 is FQNEAQ in the germline V gene (reference sequence). CDR3 in amino acids: CASSFRGNQPQHF. CDR3 in DNA: TGTGCCAGCAGCTTCAGGGGGAATCAGCCCCAGCATTTT.

V usage is TRBV12-3 or TRBV12-4 and J usage is TRBJ1-1; possibly TRBD1 for D (6 bases). The germline V and J ends were trimmed by 5 bases and 7 bases, with 8 bases remaining between them. This CDR3 comprises 11 residues. The DNA of the CDR3 is TGTGCCAGCAGTGGACAGAGTGAAGCTTTCTTT. Translating it yields CASSGQSEAFF.

This clone was found a few times. The chain employs TRBV7-9 and TRBJ2-7; 10 bases fit TRBD2. V lost 5 bases to trimming and J lost 0 bases; unmatched junction nucleotides: 7. Germline CDR1 reads SEHNR; CDR2 reads FQNEAQ (reference sequence). This CDR3 is 16 amino acids long. For the CDR3, the DNA is TGTGCCAGCAGCGCACTAGCGGGGAGGGGCTCCTACGAGCAGTACTTC. It translates to CASSALAGRGSYEQYF.

In this sample, this clone turned up a few times. This chain joins TRBV5-1 and TRBJ2-1; a possible D gene is TRBD2 (6 bases). CDR3 length: 13 residues. CDR1 is SGHRS and CDR2 is YFSETQ in the germline V gene. Trimming left V 1 base short and J 4 bases short, with 6 bases between. The CDR3 spells CASSLRGYNEQFF. DNA of the CDR3: TGCGCCAGCAGCTTGCGGGGGTACAATGAGCAGTTCTTC. Full variable domain (rest looked up from reference TRBV5-1 and TRBJ2-1): KAGVTQTPRYLIKTRGQQVTLSCSPISGHRSVSWYQQTPGQGLQFLFEYFSETQRNKGNFPGRFSGRQFSNSRSEMNVSTLELGDSALYLCASSLRGYNEQFFGPGTRLTVL.

The chain uses TRBV7-3 and TRBJ1-2; 9 nucleotides agree with TRBD1. The germline V gene has CDR1 SGHTA and CDR2 FQGTGA. The CDR3 spans 15 residues. The V and J ends lost 4 bases and 4 bases, in that order; junction bases with no gene match: 7. As DNA, the CDR3 is TGTGCCAGCAGCTCTGGACAGGGGCCCATCTATGGCTACACCTTC. This gives the protein CASSSGQGPIYGYTF.

This chain uses TRBV12-3 or TRBV12-4 with TRBJ2-1; D remains ambiguous. CDR3 length: 13 residues. V lost 3 bases to trimming and J lost 9 bases, with 12 bases between them. CDR3 amino acids: CASSLFRSTEQFF. The CDR3 DNA is TGTGCCAGCAGTTTGTTCAGGTCTACTGAGCAGTTCTTC.

The chain couples TRBV6-6 to TRBJ2-7; D might be TRBD1 (5 bases). Looked up from germline, CDR1 is MNHNY and CDR2 is SVGAGI (reference sequence). The V gene lost 4 bases and the J gene lost 3 bases, with 16 bases spanning the gap. The CDR3 loop spans 15 amino acids. The CDR3 DNA follows: TGTGCCAGCAGTTCCCTGACTGGACACGTCTACGAGCAGTACTTC. It encodes CASSSLTGHVYEQYF.

V is TRBV19 and J is TRBJ1-4, with D unresolved. Between the trimmed V and J ends, which lost 4 bases and 6 bases, there was a span of 15 bases. The germline CDR1 and CDR2 sequences are LNHDA and SQIVND (reference sequence). The CDR3 has 15 amino acids. Here the CDR3 DNA reads TGTGCCAGTAGTAGACATTTTGGTCAAGATGAAAAACTGTTTTTT. Amino acids: CASSRHFGQDEKLFF.

The chain combines TRBV24-1 with TRBJ2-1, with 9 bases aligning to TRBD2. Per germline, CDR1 KGHDR and CDR2 SFDVKD. V gave up 9 bases and J gave up 6 bases; unmatched junction bases: 11. This CDR3 is 15 amino acids long. DNA of the CDR3: TGTGCCACCGGCGGGAGGGCCGGATTGGGCAATGAGCAGTTCTTC. This gives the protein CATGGRAGLGNEQFF.

This chain uses TRBV12-3 or TRBV12-4 with TRBJ2-7; D perhaps matches TRBD2 (5 bases). The CDR3 is 13 amino acids. Deletions cut 0 bases from V and 8 bases from J, with 11 bases between. In nucleotides, the CDR3 is TGTGCCAGCAGTTTAGCCCGAGAGGGCAAGCAGTACTTC. Protein: CASSLAREGKQYF.

The chain recombines TRBV5-4 with TRBJ2-2; maybe TRBD1 (6 bases). In germline, CDR1 is SGHNT, CDR2 YYREEE (reference sequence). The V and J ends lost 1 base and 6 bases respectively, with 7 bases between them. The CDR3 length is 13 residues. The CDR3 DNA reads as TGTGCCAGCAGCTTGAGGGGGTCCGGGGAGCTGTTTTTT. It is translated as CASSLRGSGELFF.

The chain combines TRBV19 with TRBJ1-4; 11 bases agree with TRBD1. Per the germline V gene, CDR1 is LNHDA and CDR2 is SQIVND (reference sequence). V was pared by 9 bases and J by 0 bases, with 3 bases of the junction left unmatched. The CDR3 has 15 amino acids. The CDR3 DNA is TGTGCCAGCAGGGACAGGGGGACAACTAATGAAAAACTGTTTTTT. Translation: CASRDRGTTNEKLFF.

This rearrangement joins TRBV6-5 to TRBJ1-4, with 9 bases identical to TRBD1. This CDR3 comprises 14 residues. Germline lookup yields CDR1 MNHEY and CDR2 SVGAGI. V trimming: 5 bases; J trimming: 8 bases; junction bases outside the gene matches: 6. CDR3 region: CASSQGQGVEKLFF. The CDR3 DNA reads as TGTGCCAGCAGTCAGGGACAGGGAGTAGAAAAACTGTTTTTT.

This sequence joins TRBV27 and TRBJ2-7, with D perhaps matching TRBD2 (5 bases). The CDR3 runs to 12 residues. V was clipped by 5 bases and J by 6 bases, with 11 bases between them. From germline, CDR1 is MNHEY and CDR2 SMNVEV (reference sequence). CDR3 DNA: TGTGCCAGCAGTCTAACGGGGTCCGAGCAGTACTTC. Its translation is CASSLTGSEQYF.

This clone is deemed medium-sized. The J gene is TRBJ1-2, the V gene TRBV4-1, with TRBD1 matching 8 bases. This CDR3 comprises 15 residues. Germline V gene data show CDR1 as MGHRA and CDR2 as YSYEKL. Trimming took 5 bases from V and 2 from J; bases not matched to a gene: 7. CDR3 DNA sequence: TGCGCCAGCAGCGCTCAACAGGGGGAAAACTATGGCTACACCTTC. Protein product: CASSAQQGENYGYTF.

The J gene is TRBJ2-2, the V gene TRBV3-1 (or the pseudogene TRBV3-2); D might be TRBD2 (5 bases). This CDR3 region has 15 residues. Germline lookup yields CDR1 LGHDT and CDR2 YNNKEL (reference sequence). V dropped 0 bases and J dropped 7 bases, with 12 bases sitting between them. The CDR3 DNA follows: TGTGCCAGCAGCCAAGATGGTTGGGAGTTCGGGGAGCTGTTTTTT. It codes for CASSQDGWEFGELFF.

The V call is TRBV3-1 (or the pseudogene TRBV3-2), the J call TRBJ2-3, with TRBD2 as a possible D gene (6 bases). V gave up 1 base and J gave up 5 bases, with 19 bases separating them. CDR1 LGHDT and CDR2 YNNKEL come from the germline V gene (reference sequence). The CDR3 spans 17 residues. The CDR3 bases are TGTGCCAGCAGCCAAGGGGTTTGGCGGGGCCGGGGAGATACGCAGTATTTT. Protein sequence: CASSQGVWRGRGDTQYF.